This T cell receptor beta chain originates from a study of shared clonotypes between healthy human individuals. Turning to the study itself: The study drew on two women and a few men aged 18 to 49 as donors.

The germline gives CDR1 SGHDT, CDR2 YYEEEE. This CDR3 is built from 16 residues. Trimming cost V 3 bases and J 5 bases, with 20 bases left between them. Comments on this clone: Its antigen is not known.

Measured with immunoSEQ multiplex PCR; TCRdb has only the in-frame clones, and not every one. The data show approximately 340,000 clones, 70% to 75% seen once. Whole-study results and caveats: Between several donors, naive CD4 clonotypes were shared at a level of approximately 5%.

This TCR came from a man aged 30 to 39 in good health. V and J are TRBV5-6 and TRBJ1-2, with D maybe TRBD1 (5 bases). The sequencing sample was made of memory CD4+ T cells sorted from blood. Subset of the sample: CD45RA-negative fraction. DNA of the CDR3: TGTGCCAGCAGCTCCAGGGATGTCAAGGTGGCTTATGGCTACACCTTC. Protein product: CASSSRDVKVAYGYTF.